Presented here are 20 T cell receptor beta chains from one specimen sequenced in a study of shared clonotypes between healthy human individuals. The repertoire was sequenced with immunoSEQ multiplex PCR; TCRdb's copy has only in-frame clones and lacks some. Among about 460,000 clones, more than 70% were seen once, and the ten largest hold about 11%. Sequenced input: PBMCs. Receptors were obtained from a woman aged 40-49 years in good health. Some clones in this sample may be carry-over from other donors' samples.

The chain joins TRBV5-1 to TRBJ1-1; weak D call: TRBD1 (5 bases). With 4 bases removed from V and 8 bases from J, the gap between germline ends came to 18 bases. CDR1 and CDR2 (germline): SGHRS, YFSETQ. The CDR3 extends over 14 amino acids. The DNA for the CDR3 is TGCGCCAGCAGCCTGGACAATATCTCTCCCGAAGCTTTCTTT. It is translated as CASSLDNISPEAFF.

In this sample, this clone turned up a few times. This chain joins TRBV19 and TRBJ2-1; 11 bases are shared with TRBD2. Germline V gene data show CDR1 as LNHDA and CDR2 as SQIVND (reference sequence). Unmatched junction bases numbered 13, after V lost 6 bases and J lost 3 bases. This CDR3 has 18 residues. CDR3 region: CASSPGTSGNAFYNEQFF. CDR3 DNA sequence: TGTGCCAGTAGCCCAGGGACTAGCGGCAATGCTTTCTACAATGAGCAGTTCTTC.

The V call is TRBV28, the J call TRBJ1-4; possible D gene TRBD1, 6 bases. The CDR3 length is 13 residues. Per the germline V gene, CDR1 is MDHEN and CDR2 is SYDVKM. With 7 bases removed from V and 8 bases from J, the gap between germline ends came to 14 bases. Here the CDR3 DNA reads TGTGCCAGCAAAGTAGAGGGGGTGGAAAAACTGTTTTTT. Protein sequence: CASKVEGVEKLFF.

The chain recombines TRBV27 with TRBJ2-5, with D unclear. CDR3 size: 10 residues. Germline V lookup: CDR1 MNHEY, CDR2 SMNVEV (reference sequence). The V end lost 2 bases, the J end lost 9 bases, and 4 bases lay between the germline ends. CDR3 sequence reads: CASSLRPQYF. The CDR3 DNA sequence: TGTGCCAGCAGTTTAAGACCCCAGTACTTC.

V and J are TRBV29-1 and TRBJ2-2; D may be TRBD1 or TRBD2 (5 bases each). CDR3 length: 14 residues. The V gene's germline CDR1 is SQVTM and CDR2 ANQGSEA. Between the trimmed V and J ends, which lost 4 bases and 6 bases, there was a span of 15 bases. CDR3 protein: CSVGRRDPPGELFF. The CDR3 bases are TGCAGCGTTGGCCGCAGGGACCCACCCGGGGAGCTGTTTTTT.

Points on this clone: A far bigger clonotype differs at one base, so this is likely a read error. The J gene is TRBJ1-3, the V gene TRBV29-1; D may be TRBD1 (5 bases). The CDR3 length is 14 residues. CDR1 is SQVTM, CDR2 ANQGSEA, per germline. The CDR3 region is CSVADSASGNTINF. In DNA, the CDR3 is TGCAGCGTGGCAGACAGCGCCTCTGGAAACACCATAAATTTT.

Concerning this clone itself: A read error is the likely source, as a far larger clone sits one nucleotide away. The J gene is TRBJ2-2, the V gene TRBV29-1; a possible D gene is TRBD1 (6 bases). Germline V CDR1 and CDR2: SQVTM, ANQGSEA. This CDR3 comprises 13 residues. V lost 3 bases to trimming and J lost 4 bases, with 9 bases between them. For the CDR3, the DNA is TGCAGCGTTGACACGACAGGCACCGGGGAGCTGTTTTTT. It yields the protein CSVDTTGTGELFF.

This clone was counted between two and nine times. The chain is built from TRBV28 and TRBJ2-5; D is unresolved. The J call may be faulty, since TRBJ2-7 better matches the DNA end. The CDR3 has 15 residues. Germline values: CDR1 MDHEN, CDR2 SYDVKM. The CDR3 loop reads CASSLRSALPYEQYF. The CDR3 DNA reads as TGTGCCAGCAGTTTGCGTTCCGCTCTACCCTACGAGCAGTACTTC.

The chain has TRBV19 and TRBJ2-1, with D maybe TRBD2 (6 bases). The germline CDR1 and CDR2 sequences are LNHDA and SQIVND (reference sequence). CDR3 length: 13 amino acids. V was pared by 8 bases and J by 3 bases, with 11 bases between. CDR3 region: CASGGLVYNEQFF. The CDR3 DNA is TGTGCCAGTGGAGGGCTAGTCTACAATGAGCAGTTCTTC.

This clone came up a few times. This chain uses TRBV9 with TRBJ2-3; 8 nucleotides agree with TRBD1. The trim removed 2 bases at V and 0 bases at J, leaving 2 bases unmatched. Germline V gives CDR1 SGDLS, CDR2 YYNGEE. The CDR3 length is 15 residues. The CDR3 region is CASSVTGGSTDTQYF. In DNA, the CDR3 is TGTGCCAGCAGCGTCACAGGGGGGAGCACAGATACGCAGTATTTT.

V usage is TRBV2 and J usage is TRBJ1-2; D not certain. V was shortened by 6 bases and J by 8 bases, with 13 bases between the two germline ends. CDR3 length equals 12 residues. Germline CDR1 and CDR2: SNHLY and FYNNEI. CDR3 sequence: CASSYEGGGYTF. CDR3 DNA: TGTGCCAGCAGCTACGAAGGAGGCGGCTACACCTTC.

In the case of this clone: One base away lies a much larger clone, so this may be a sequencing read error. The conserved phenylalanine or tryptophan is not found at the CDR3 terminus, so this likely reflects a read error. V and J are TRBV30 and TRBJ1-6; D is ambiguous. The germline V gene has CDR1 GTSNPN and CDR2 SVGIG (reference sequence). The CDR3 has 11 residues. The ends were cut back, 2 bases at V and 8 bases at J, with 4 bases in the middle. The CDR3 region has the DNA TGTGCCTGGAGTAGGGATTCACCCCTCCACCTT. Translated: CAWSRDSPLHL.

The chain is built from TRBV2 and TRBJ2-2, with 8 bases lining up with TRBD2. The germline V gene encodes CDR1 SNHLY and CDR2 FYNNEI. The V gene end was trimmed by 2 bases and the J gene end by 1 base; junction bases not matched to a gene: 9. There are 18 residues in the CDR3. CDR3 protein: CASSERGGSGRNTGELFF. In DNA form, the CDR3 reads TGTGCCAGCAGTGAACGGGGTGGGAGCGGGAGGAACACCGGGGAGCTGTTTTTT.

As to this clone: The same CDR3 can be traced to other DNA sequences in this sample. The J gene is TRBJ1-2, the V gene TRBV28; D is ambiguous. This CDR3 is 12 amino acids long. The germline V gene has CDR1 MDHEN and CDR2 SYDVKM. The V gene lost 3 bases and the J gene lost 1 base, with 3 bases spanning the gap. The CDR3 here is CASSFSNYGYTF. The DNA for the CDR3 is TGTGCCAGCAGTTTTAGTAACTATGGCTACACCTTC.

This clone was counted only a few times. The chain employs TRBV7-9 and TRBJ1-1; D is ambiguous. Germline assignment: CDR1 SEHNR and CDR2 FQNEAQ (reference sequence). The CDR3 length is 15 residues. The germline V and J ends were trimmed by 5 bases and 2 bases, with 15 bases remaining between them. The chain's CDR3 is CASSRGSGLNTEAFF. The DNA for the CDR3 is TGTGCCAGCAGCCGCGGTTCTGGTCTTAACACTGAAGCTTTCTTT.

This clone was picked up one time. The chain couples TRBV9 to TRBJ2-7; TRBD2 might be the D (6 bases). The CDR3 covers 15 residues. The V end lost 3 bases, the J end lost 7 bases, and 20 bases lay between the germline ends. The germline CDR1 and CDR2 sequences are SGDLS and YYNGEE. The CDR3 is CASSDSSGPPGEQYF. CDR3 sequence (DNA): TGTGCCAGCAGCGATTCCAGCGGGCCGCCTGGGGAGCAGTACTTC.

This clone has ten or more counts. V and J are TRBV4-1 and TRBJ2-7, with 8 bases that match TRBD1. The CDR3 length is 14 residues. Looked up from germline, CDR1 is MGHRA and CDR2 is YSYEKL. Losses at the gene ends were 3 bases for V and 4 bases for J; bases not matched to a gene: 5. The CDR3 DNA reads TGCGCCAGCAGCCAGGACAGGGAAATTTACGAGCAGTACTTC. This sequence encodes CASSQDREIYEQYF.

J is TRBJ1-2 and V is TRBV10-2; tentative D call: TRBD1 (5 bases). V gave up 6 bases and J gave up 8 bases, with 16 bases separating them. The CDR3 has 13 amino acids. Germline V gene lookup returns CDR1 WSHSY and CDR2 SAAADI. The CDR3 loop reads CASSEGLQEGYTF. CDR3 nucleotides: TGCGCCAGCAGCGAGGGACTCCAGGAGGGCTACACCTTC.

The chain joins TRBV30 to TRBJ2-1; perhaps TRBD2 as D (5 bases). This CDR3 spans 14 amino acids. Germline V CDR1 and CDR2: GTSNPN, SVGIG (reference sequence). Trimming left V 4 bases short and J 1 base short, with 11 bases between. CDR3 loop: CAWTGAVSYNEQFF. CDR3 coding DNA: TGTGCCTGGACCGGAGCGGTTTCCTACAATGAGCAGTTCTTC.

The V call is TRBV9, the J call TRBJ1-4, with a tentative D call TRBD1 (5 bases). CDR1 is SGDLS and CDR2 is YYNGEE in the germline V gene. CDR3 length equals 14 residues. V was clipped by 3 bases and J by 4 bases, with 10 bases between them. CDR3 protein: CASSAPGDNEKLFF. CDR3 sequence (DNA): TGTGCCAGCAGCGCCCCGGGGGATAATGAAAAACTGTTTTTT. Variable domain in full (rest from reference TRBV9 and TRBJ1-4): DSGVTQTPKHLITATGQRVTLRCSPRSGDLSVYWYQQSLDQGLQFLIQYYNGEERAKGNILERFSAQQFPDLHSELNLSSLELGDSALYFCASSAPGDNEKLFFGSGTQLSVL.